A single sample is the source of the 10 T cell receptor beta chains below, sequenced in a study of PD-1 blockade in classical Hodgkin lymphoma. As to time point: newly diagnosed, previously untreated cHL patient sample. Purification of CD4+ T cells from thawed PBMCs was achieved by magnetic negative selection. The method was immunoSEQ multiplex PCR; TCRdb's version includes in-frame clones alone and lacks a portion of them. The repertoire includes 20,000 to 30,000 clones, about 90% of them detected once, and less than 0.65% sits in the top ten. The sample was CD4+ T cells from blood. These receptors all stem from a human donor with classical Hodgkin lymphoma.

The chain combines TRBV7-2 with TRBJ2-3, with TRBD2 matching 12 bases. J lost 2 bases, V lost 2 bases, and 2 bases had no gene match. The CDR3 loop spans 16 amino acids. Germline V CDR1 and CDR2: SGHTA, FQGNSA. CDR3 sequence reads: CASSLRLAGVTDTQYF. CDR3 bases: TGTGCCAGCAGCTTAAGACTAGCGGGGGTCACAGATACGCAGTATTTT.

This chain links TRBV28 with TRBJ1-2; 9 bases are a match to TRBD1. Looked up from germline, CDR1 is MDHEN and CDR2 is SYDVKM. The J segment lost 3 bases and the V segment lost 6 bases, leaving 5 bases of the junction unmatched. This CDR3 comprises 14 residues. The CDR3 region has the DNA TGTGCCAGCAGGAGGACAGGGGCGTACTATGGCTACACCTTC. This codes for CASRRTGAYYGYTF.

This chain joins TRBV4-1 and TRBJ2-3; D is unresolved. CDR1 and CDR2 from the germline V gene are MGHRA and YSYEKL. The CDR3 length is 14 residues. With 1 base removed from V and 2 bases from J, the gap between germline ends came to 7 bases. Here the CDR3 reads CASSQVLPTDTQYF. For the CDR3, the DNA is TGCGCCAGCAGCCAAGTGCTACCCACAGATACGCAGTATTTT.

V gene TRBV6-6 combines with J gene TRBJ2-3, with TRBD1 matching over 8 bases. Germline CDR1 and CDR2: MNHNY and SVGAGI (reference sequence). V was pared by 4 bases and J by 1 base, with 1 base of the junction left unmatched. The CDR3 totals 14 residues. For the CDR3, the DNA is TGTGCCAGCAGTTCAGGGGGCCGCACAGATACGCAGTATTTT. It yields the protein CASSSGGRTDTQYF.

The chain is built from TRBV5-1 and TRBJ1-1, with D hard to call. V lost 4 bases and J 2 bases, leaving 12 bases between the germline ends. The CDR3 sequence is 14 residues long. Germline values: CDR1 SGHRS, CDR2 YFSETQ. CDR3 sequence reads: CASSERGVNTEAFF. DNA of the CDR3: TGCGCCAGCAGCGAACGTGGGGTAAACACTGAAGCTTTCTTT.

The chain couples TRBV30 to TRBJ2-2; TRBD2 agrees at 10 bases. V gave up 0 bases and J gave up 0 bases; unmatched junction bases: 4. The CDR3 sequence is 17 residues long. Germline V gene lookup returns CDR1 GTSNPN and CDR2 SVGIG (reference sequence). The CDR3 region is CAWSVLLAGPNTGELFF. Written as DNA, the CDR3 is TGTGCCTGGAGTGTATTACTAGCGGGGCCGAACACCGGGGAGCTGTTTTTT.

The chain recombines TRBV5-8 with TRBJ2-1; D may match TRBD1 or TRBD2 (5 bases each). CDR3 size: 14 residues. Per the germline V gene, CDR1 is SGHTS and CDR2 is YDEGEE. V lost 0 bases and J 15 bases, leaving 19 bases between the germline ends. This chain's CDR3 is CASSLVRDAGHLFF. As DNA, the CDR3 is TGTGCCAGCAGCTTGGTAAGGGACGCCGGGCATCTGTTCTTC.

This chain links TRBV29-1 with TRBJ2-3; D is unclear. The CDR3 loop spans 14 amino acids. Germline assignment: CDR1 SQVTM and CDR2 ANQGSEA. Deletions cut 4 bases from V and 3 bases from J, with 14 bases between. The CDR3, as DNA: TGCAGCGTTGCTGTCACAAGGAATACAGATACGCAGTATTTT. Amino acids: CSVAVTRNTDTQYF.

This sequence joins TRBV10-3 and TRBJ2-5, with D hard to call. Germline lookup yields CDR1 ENHRY and CDR2 SYGVKD. The CDR3 covers 13 residues. Trimming pared 6 bases from V and 4 bases from J, leaving 12 bases between. CDR3 sequence reads: CAISASPIETQYF. The CDR3 DNA reads TGTGCCATCAGCGCTTCACCCATAGAGACCCAGTACTTC.

CDR3 nucleotide sequence: TGTGCCAGTTCGGTGACAGGGGGATCCTACGAGCAGTACTTC. The encoded protein is CASSVTGGSYEQYF. The genes are TRBV19 and TRBJ2-7; 9 bases line up with TRBD1. This CDR3 region has 14 residues. Germline CDR1 LNHDA, CDR2 SQIVND (reference sequence). The J segment lost 1 base and the V segment lost 8 bases, leaving 6 bases of the junction unmatched. Based on the CDR3 plus reference TRBV19 and TRBJ2-7, the full variable domain is DGGITQSPKYLFRKEGQNVTLSCEQNLNHDAMYWYRQDPGQGLRLIYYSQIVNDFQKGDIAEGYSVSREKKESFPLTVTSAQKNPTAFYLCASSVTGGSYEQYFGPGTRLTVT.